This TCR beta chain was recovered during a study of shared clonotypes between healthy human individuals. Study conclusions and caveats: Naive subsets usually exceeded memory subsets in estimated richness. Some naive CD4 clonotypes, 4.5% to 5.5%, turned up in common across several donors.

CD45RO-negative CD8 cells positively selected for CCR7 made up the naive population, which excluded terminally differentiated effector memory CD45RA+ cells. Every donor, a Caucasian adult, lived in Nashville, Tennessee. Profiling relied on immunoSEQ multiplex PCR, and the TCRdb table lists in-frame clones only, not all of them. The table includes fewer than 1 million clones, 90% to 97% detected once. On this clone itself: The antigen is not known.

What was sequenced was naive CD8+ T cells sorted from blood. This clonotype was sampled from a man aged 30 to 39 in good health.

The CDR3 bases are TGTGCCAGTAGTATTTATCAGGGGGGGTCCTACAATGAGCAGTTCTTC. It encodes CASSIYQGGSYNEQFF. The chain combines TRBV19 with TRBJ2-1, with D perhaps matching TRBD1 or TRBD2 (7 bases each). Germline-derived CDR1 and CDR2 are LNHDA and SQIVND (reference sequence). V lost 3 bases to trimming and J lost 1 base, with 13 bases between them. The CDR3 is made up of 16 amino acids.